The clone carrying this T cell receptor beta chain has only one observation. This sample is drawn from a study of blood T cell repertoires in COVID-19. The repertoire was sequenced with immunoSEQ multiplex PCR; TCRdb's copy has only in-frame clones and lacks some. Of under 250,000 clones listed, about 82% are singletons. The CDR3 is made up of 16 amino acids. The ends were cut back, 6 bases at V and 1 base at J, with 18 bases in the middle. From germline, CDR1 is SEHNR and CDR2 FQNEAQ (reference sequence). Material: peripheral blood. The sequence was obtained from an elderly man with acute or convalescent COVID-19. The chain links TRBV7-9 to TRBJ1-1; a possible D gene is TRBD1 (6 bases). This chain's CDR3 is CASRSTTWTANTEAFF. Written as DNA, the CDR3 is TGTGCCAGCAGGTCAACGACCTGGACAGCGAACACTGAAGCTTTCTTT.